Presented here are 30 T cell receptor beta chains from one specimen sequenced in a study of cytomegalovirus exposure and HLA in healthy donors. The study ran its PCR with 60 Vbeta and 13 Jbeta primers. The protocol was immunoSEQ multiplex PCR, while the TCRdb copy is restricted to in-frame clones and leaves out a portion. The sample lists some 150,000 clones, 70% to 90% occurring once. Sequencing was done on a sample of PBMCs. The receptors derive from a woman between 18 and 29 years old in good health and CMV-seronegative.

This rearrangement joins TRBV29-1 to TRBJ2-1; 12 bases line up with TRBD2. Trimming removed 1 base from V and 6 bases from J; junction bases left unmatched: 7. This CDR3 is 16 amino acids long. CDR1 SQVTM and CDR2 ANQGSEA come from the germline V gene. The CDR3 spells CSVEGLTSGSLNEQFF. CDR3 nucleotide sequence: TGCAGCGTTGAAGGTCTGACTAGCGGGAGTCTCAATGAGCAGTTCTTC.

This clone was recorded only once. The chain links TRBV21-1 to TRBJ2-3; the DNA was not used to check the table's D call, TRBD2. TRBV21-1 counts as a pseudogene. The CDR3 spans 18 residues. The CDR3 bases are TGTGCCAGCAGCAACCGCCTGTCCGCGGTGTCTGGCACAGATACGCAGTATTTT. Encoded protein: CASSNRLSAVSGTDTQYF.

V is TRBV11-2 and J is TRBJ2-4; tentatively, D is TRBD2 (6 bases). Germline V CDR1 and CDR2: SGHAT, FQNNGV. This CDR3 is 14 amino acids long. Trimming cost V 4 bases and J 9 bases, with 16 bases left between them. The CDR3 reads CASSSGLAPGIQYF. The CDR3 bases are TGTGCCAGCAGCTCGGGACTCGCCCCAGGCATTCAGTACTTC.

The chain carries TRBV28 and TRBJ1-5; 7 bases line up with TRBD1. Germline loops: CDR1 MDHEN, CDR2 SYDVKM. Losses at the gene ends were 4 bases for V and 5 bases for J; bases not matched to a gene: 5. This CDR3 is 14 amino acids long. The CDR3 is CASSSTGVDQPQHF. The CDR3 region has the DNA TGTGCCAGCAGTTCCACAGGGGTGGATCAGCCCCAGCATTTT.

The CDR3 sequence is CASSVLSGGNYEQYF. For the CDR3, the DNA is TGTGCCAGCAGCGTACTTTCGGGGGGTAACTACGAGCAGTACTTC. The chain carries TRBV9 and TRBJ2-7; the match to TRBD2 covers 7 bases. After removal of 1 base from V and 3 bases from J, the junction contained 7 bases not matched to a gene. CDR1 SGDLS and CDR2 YYNGEE come from the germline V gene. The CDR3 runs 15 residues.

The chain employs TRBV5-1 and TRBJ2-5; TRBD1 might be the D (6 bases). Germline V CDR1 and CDR2: SGHRS, YFSETQ. The CDR3 has 13 residues. V was shortened by 4 bases and J by 5 bases, with 12 bases between the two germline ends. The CDR3 loop is CASSATGLETQYF. The CDR3 DNA follows: TGCGCCAGCAGCGCGACAGGTCTGGAGACCCAGTACTTC.

This clone appeared a few times. V and J are TRBV5-4 and TRBJ1-2; 10 bases align to TRBD1. CDR1 and CDR2 (germline): SGHNT, YYREEE (reference sequence). V gave up 5 bases and J gave up 9 bases; unmatched junction bases: 10. CDR3 length: 14 amino acids. CDR3 nucleotide sequence: TGTGCCAGCAGACTAGGGACAGGGGATCGGAGCTACACCTTC. Translation: CASRLGTGDRSYTF.

This chain links TRBV6-5 with TRBJ1-6, with a possible D match to TRBD1 (6 bases). V lost 0 bases to trimming and J lost 9 bases, with 15 bases between them. Looked up from germline, CDR1 is MNHEY and CDR2 is SVGAGI. This CDR3 comprises 16 residues. The CDR3: CASSYSEGQGISPLHF. For the CDR3, the DNA is TGTGCCAGCAGTTACTCAGAGGGGCAGGGGATTTCACCCCTCCACTTT.

The V and J genes are TRBV6-1 and TRBJ2-1; TRBD1 matches at 7 bases. Trimming at V came to 11 bases and at J to 4 bases, leaving 2 bases not matched to a gene. This CDR3 is 11 amino acids long. CDR1 MNHNS and CDR2 SASEGT come from the germline V gene. CDR3 DNA: TGTGCCGGACAGGAGTACAATGAGCAGTTCTTC. This encodes CAGQEYNEQFF.

This clone has more than one count but fewer than ten. The V and J genes are TRBV5-8 and TRBJ2-3; 8 bases agree with TRBD1. Germline lookup yields CDR1 SGHTS and CDR2 YDEGEE. The CDR3 has 13 residues. The V and J ends lost 5 bases and 8 bases, in that order; junction bases with no gene match: 7. CDR3 sequence: CASRPRDRGTQYF. The CDR3 nucleotides are TGTGCCAGCAGACCCCGTGACAGGGGTACGCAGTATTTT.

The CDR3 region is CASSFAGAANEKLFF. CDR3 sequence (DNA): TGTGCCAGCAGTTTTGCAGGGGCTGCCAATGAAAAACTGTTTTTT. The chain employs TRBV28 and TRBJ1-4; weak D call: TRBD1 (6 bases). The CDR3 is 15 amino acids. V lost 3 bases, J lost 5 bases, and 13 bases lay in between. CDR1 and CDR2 (germline): MDHEN, SYDVKM.

The chain is built from TRBV28 and TRBJ2-7, with no clear D. V lost 1 base, J lost 5 bases, and 12 bases lay in between. The CDR3 runs 14 residues. The V gene's germline CDR1 is MDHEN and CDR2 SYDVKM. The CDR3 reads CASSLFGQVHEQYF. The CDR3 region has the DNA TGTGCCAGCAGTTTATTTGGGCAAGTCCACGAGCAGTACTTC.

This clone was counted a few times. This chain connects TRBV28 to TRBJ1-5; 7 nucleotides agree with TRBD1. This CDR3 has 14 amino acids. The V gene's germline CDR1 is MDHEN and CDR2 SYDVKM. The junction had 9 bases not matched to a gene; V was cut back by 6 bases and J by 7 bases. The CDR3 region has the DNA TGTGCCAGCAGCCCGACAGGGATCTCGCAGCCCCAGCATTTT. This codes for CASSPTGISQPQHF.

This sequence joins TRBV7-2 and TRBJ2-5; D possibly corresponds to TRBD2 (6 bases). Germline V gene sequence: CDR1 SGHTA, CDR2 FQGNSA. The length of the CDR3 is 13 residues. Trimming took 0 bases from V and 7 from J, leaving 9 bases between them. CDR3 in amino acids: CASSLAKEGTQYF. The CDR3 region has the DNA TGTGCCAGCAGCTTAGCGAAGGAGGGGACCCAGTACTTC.

The J gene is TRBJ2-3, the V gene TRBV9; TRBD2 might be the D (6 bases). Per germline, CDR1 SGDLS and CDR2 YYNGEE. The CDR3 has 17 residues. V gave up 0 bases and J gave up 0 bases, with 14 bases separating them. The CDR3 DNA reads as TGTGCCAGCAGCGTAGATGGCTTAGCGGTTAGCACAGATACGCAGTATTTT. Translating gives CASSVDGLAVSTDTQYF.

The rearrangement links TRBV19 to TRBJ1-1; D is unresolved. CDR3 size: 13 residues. Germline lookup yields CDR1 LNHDA and CDR2 SQIVND (reference sequence). The V gene lost 5 bases and the J gene lost 9 bases, with 16 bases spanning the gap. The CDR3 is CASSVARWEKAFF. The CDR3 bases are TGTGCCAGTAGTGTGGCCCGTTGGGAGAAAGCTTTCTTT.

This chain links TRBV5-1 with TRBJ2-5, with 9 bases aligning to TRBD2. Trimming took 5 bases from V and 4 from J; bases not matched to a gene: 6. Germline V CDR1 and CDR2: SGHRS, YFSETQ. The CDR3 contains 14 residues. The CDR3 region has the DNA TGCGCCAGCAGAGGGCAAGCGGGGGGAGAGACCCAGTACTTC. Protein: CASRGQAGGETQYF.

This clone came up a few times. The chain joins TRBV9 to TRBJ2-3; no reliable D call. Germline CDR1 reads SGDLS; CDR2 reads YYNGEE. Trimming took 0 bases from V and 1 from J, leaving 15 bases between them. This CDR3 region has 17 residues. The CDR3 here is CASSVAFGSRGTDTQYF. The CDR3 coding sequence is TGTGCCAGCAGCGTAGCTTTTGGGTCCCGGGGCACAGATACGCAGTATTTT.

The chain recombines TRBV2 with TRBJ2-7; the match to TRBD2 covers 12 bases. The CDR3 totals 16 residues. The germline V gene has CDR1 SNHLY and CDR2 FYNNEI. V was clipped by 5 bases and J by 4 bases; unmatched bases: 9. The CDR3 nucleotides are TGTGCCAGCAGTCGGACTAGCGGGATACCCTCGTACGAGCAGTACTTC. Translated, it gives CASSRTSGIPSYEQYF.

This rearrangement joins TRBV2 to TRBJ2-1, with D possibly TRBD1 on 6 matching bases. CDR3 size: 13 residues. Trimming removed 6 bases at V and 1 base at J, with 7 bases between. The germline gives CDR1 SNHLY, CDR2 FYNNEI. The CDR3 loop is CASSGQSYNEQFF. CDR3 in DNA: TGTGCCAGCAGCGGACAGTCCTACAATGAGCAGTTCTTC.

The DNA for the CDR3 is TGTGCCAGCAGTTTAATGTTGGGGACAGGGGGCGCGAGCACTGAAGCTTTCTTT. This translates into CASSLMLGTGGASTEAFF. V and J are TRBV28 and TRBJ1-1, with TRBD1 identical over 12 bases. The CDR3 contains 18 residues. CDR1 MDHEN and CDR2 SYDVKM come from the germline V gene. The V segment lost 2 bases and the J segment 4 bases; nucleotides outside the gene matches: 11. The entire variable domain, with the rest obtained from reference TRBV28 and TRBJ1-1, is as follows: DVKVTQSSRYLVKRTGEKVFLECVQDMDHENMFWYRQDPGLGLRLIYFSYDVKMKEKGDIPEGYSVSREKKERFSLILESASTNQTSMYLCASSLMLGTGGASTEAFFGQGTRLTVV.

The gene calls are TRBV6-1 and TRBJ2-7; 9 bases match TRBD1. The germline V gene has CDR1 MNHNS and CDR2 SASEGT. V was clipped by 8 bases and J by 3 bases; unmatched bases: 5. CDR3 length equals 13 residues. The CDR3 spells CASGTTGGYEQYF. In nucleotides, the CDR3 is TGTGCCAGCGGGACGACAGGGGGCTACGAGCAGTACTTC.

V usage is TRBV13 and J usage is TRBJ2-5; 8 bases are shared with TRBD1. The CDR3 runs 16 residues. V trimming: 5 bases; J trimming: 3 bases; junction bases outside the gene matches: 11. Germline CDR1 and CDR2: PRHDT and FYEKMQ (reference sequence). In DNA form, the CDR3 reads TGTGCCAGCAGCCATTGGGCGGACAGGGCTAAAGAGACCCAGTACTTC. Its protein product is CASSHWADRAKETQYF.

The chain recombines TRBV9 with TRBJ2-1; TRBD2 agrees at 11 bases. The CDR3 consists of 15 residues. The trim removed 3 bases at V and 10 bases at J, leaving 9 bases unmatched. CDR1 SGDLS and CDR2 YYNGEE come from the germline V gene. The CDR3 DNA reads TGTGCCAGCAGCGGACTAGCGGGATGGGGGGGGGAGCAGTTCTTC. Its protein product is CASSGLAGWGGEQFF.

The chain combines TRBV18 with TRBJ1-6; 10 nucleotides align to TRBD1. J gave up 10 bases and V 4 bases, and 10 bases lay outside the gene matches. The CDR3 spans 16 residues. CDR1 and CDR2 (germline): KGHSH, LQKENI. CDR3 coding DNA: TGTGCCAGCTCACTCTCCATGACAGGGGGCGACTCACCCCTCCACTTT. It specifies CASSLSMTGGDSPLHF.

The V and J genes are TRBV19 and TRBJ2-1; 11 bases match TRBD1. Unmatched junction bases numbered 7, after V lost 5 bases and J lost 7 bases. Looked up from germline, CDR1 is LNHDA and CDR2 is SQIVND (reference sequence). This CDR3 has 15 amino acids. CDR3 nucleotide sequence: TGTGCCAGTAGTGTCGGGACAGGGGGAATGAATGAGCAGTTCTTC. This gives the protein CASSVGTGGMNEQFF.

CDR3 amino acids: CASRSGGAGAYEQYF. In nucleotides, the CDR3 is TGTGCCAGTAGATCCGGGGGGGCGGGAGCCTACGAGCAGTACTTC. The chain carries TRBV19 and TRBJ2-7; 8 bases line up with TRBD2. With 6 bases clipped from V and 2 bases from J, the junction kept 9 bases outside the gene matches. This CDR3 spans 15 amino acids. The germline V gene has CDR1 LNHDA and CDR2 SQIVND (reference sequence).

The chain joins TRBV4-2 to TRBJ2-1; tentative D call: TRBD2 (5 bases). Germline V gene data show CDR1 as LGHNA and CDR2 as YNFKEQ. The CDR3 runs to 15 residues. Trimming stripped 6 bases from V and 0 bases from J, with 12 bases between. The CDR3 bases are TGTGCCAGCAGTCGGATAGGGAGCTCCTACAATGAGCAGTTCTTC. Amino acids: CASSRIGSSYNEQFF.

The chain employs TRBV19 and TRBJ1-3, with D possibly being TRBD1 (5 bases). Looked up from germline, CDR1 is LNHDA and CDR2 is SQIVND (reference sequence). The CDR3 has 15 amino acids. V gave up 7 bases and J gave up 0 bases, with 13 bases separating them. In nucleotides, the CDR3 is TGTGCCAGTACTGACAGATCCTACTCTGGAAACACCATATATTTT. Translation: CASTDRSYSGNTIYF.

The V call is TRBV5-1, the J call TRBJ2-7, with D possibly matching TRBD2 (5 bases). The CDR3 contains 16 residues. Trimming shortened V by 0 bases and J by 3 bases, and 16 bases separated the two germline ends. CDR1 is SGHRS and CDR2 is YFSETQ in the germline V gene. The CDR3 nucleotides are TGCGCCAGCAGCTTGGGCCAGCCACCCGGGGACTACGAGCAGTACTTC. Protein sequence: CASSLGQPPGDYEQYF.